This T cell receptor beta chain is drawn from a study of PD-1 and CTLA-4 blockade in melanoma. The CDR3 consists of 15 residues. Germline CDR1 is SGHAT and CDR2 is FQNNGV. Trimming cost V 1 base and J 3 bases, with 9 bases left between them. Assay: immunoSEQ multiplex PCR; the TCRdb copy retains only in-frame clones and omits some. This repertoire shows 25,000 to 30,000 clones, about 88% found once; its top ten account for about 8.9%. The J gene is TRBJ2-2, the V gene TRBV11-2; maybe TRBD1 (6 bases). The clonotype was recovered from a human donor with melanoma. The specimen was CD8+ T cells from peripheral blood, collected before anti-PD-1 treatment. CDR3 sequence (DNA): TGTGCCAGCAGCTTAGCAGGGGTCCACACCGGGGAGCTGTTTTTT. Its protein product is CASSLAGVHTGELFF.